This TCR beta chain stems from a study of T cell responses to AZD1222 COVID-19 vaccine. Overall study findings and caveats: Just a handful of people given AZD1222 tested seropositive at baseline. There were vaccine-associated CD4 TCRs across spike, dominant at 160-218 and 743-854. Donors were mostly white British, more females; clonal diversity possibly underestimated. The peak T cell response came first, and repertoires were sampled only after it.

Germline-derived CDR1 and CDR2 are MDHEN and SYDVKM. Trimming cost V 7 bases and J 0 bases, with 16 bases left between them. The CDR3 runs to 16 residues. TCRdb's copy holds only in-frame clones and misses some; the assay was immunoSEQ multiplex PCR. The sample lists approximately 90,000 clones, over 75% occurring once. In the case of this clone: Its specificity is not known.

V and J are TRBV28 and TRBJ1-3; the D gene is possibly TRBD1 (5 bases). The clonotype was recovered from an adult in good health. The sequencing here drew on peripheral blood, taken on day 0 of AZD1222 vaccination. CDR3 bases: TGTGCCAGCACCGCACGGACACTTCACTCTGGAAACACCATATATTTT. It codes for CASTARTLHSGNTIYF.